The 25 T cell receptor beta chains below were found in one sample sequenced in a study of OX40 agonist ivuxolimab in advanced cancers. Sequencing used immunoSEQ multiplex PCR; TCRdb keeps in-frame clones, though not all of them. In the table there are roughly 53,000 clones, 65% to 85% of which are singletons. The sample in question was CD4+ or CD8+ T cells sorted from blood, obtained in a trial of the OX40 agonist ivuxolimab. These receptors all stem from an adult with an advanced solid tumor such as melanoma, head and neck, liver or kidney cancer.

This clone was seen a single time. The genes are TRBV7-6 and TRBJ2-7, with TRBD2 matching 8 bases. Per the germline V gene, CDR1 is SGHVS and CDR2 is FNYEAQ. The CDR3 is 15 residues long. The V and J ends lost 4 bases and 6 bases, in that order; junction bases with no gene match: 11. In DNA, the CDR3 is TGTGCCAGCAGCTCAGATAGCGGGATTGGAAGCGAGCAGTACTTC. It translates to CASSSDSGIGSEQYF.

The chain is built from TRBV7-9 and TRBJ2-1; perhaps D is TRBD1 or TRBD2 (5 bases each). Germline V gene data show CDR1 as SEHNR and CDR2 as FQNEAQ (reference sequence). This CDR3 has 12 amino acids. V shed 8 bases and J shed 9 bases, with 14 bases lying between them. CDR3 loop: CASDAGAAEQFF. For the CDR3, the DNA is TGTGCCAGCGATGCCGGGGCCGCTGAGCAGTTCTTC.

The chain employs TRBV18 and TRBJ1-1; the D is unclear. This CDR3 spans 12 amino acids. Trimming took 5 bases from V and 6 from J, leaving 10 bases between them. Per the germline V gene, CDR1 is KGHSH and CDR2 is LQKENI. In DNA, the CDR3 is TGTGCCAGCTCAAGCAGGCTCCCTGAAGCTTTCTTT. This gives the protein CASSSRLPEAFF.

The rearrangement links TRBV2 to TRBJ1-2; 7 bases are shared with TRBD1. The V gene end was trimmed by 3 bases and the J gene end by 7 bases; junction bases not matched to a gene: 8. Germline V gene data show CDR1 as SNHLY and CDR2 as FYNNEI. The CDR3 loop spans 14 amino acids. The chain's CDR3 is CASSDSDRVGGYTF. DNA for the CDR3: TGTGCCAGCAGTGACTCTGACAGGGTTGGTGGCTACACCTTC.

CDR3 nucleotides: TGTGCCAGCAGCGCCGGGAGTAGCACAGATACGCAGTATTTT. Translated: CASSAGSSTDTQYF. The V gene is TRBV7-9, the J gene TRBJ2-3; possible D gene TRBD2, 6 bases. The ends were cut back, 5 bases at V and 0 bases at J, with 9 bases in the middle. Germline values: CDR1 SEHNR, CDR2 FQNEAQ (reference sequence). The CDR3 is made up of 14 amino acids.

The V call is TRBV7-9, the J call TRBJ1-3, with D perhaps TRBD1 (6 bases). Trimming removed 5 bases from V and 2 bases from J, with 7 bases in between. Germline V gene sequence: CDR1 SEHNR, CDR2 FQNEAQ (reference sequence). This CDR3 is 13 amino acids long. Written as DNA, the CDR3 is TGTGCCAGCAGCAAGGGGGCTGGAAACACCATATATTTT. This sequence encodes CASSKGAGNTIYF.

This clone showed up just once. CDR3 nucleotides: TGTGCCAGCAGCTTAGATGTCAGGCCACCCCTCCACTTT. It is translated as CASSLDVRPPLHF. The chain uses TRBV7-9 and TRBJ1-6; no reliable D call. In germline, CDR1 is SEHNR, CDR2 FQNEAQ (reference sequence). This CDR3 is 13 amino acids long. The germline V and J ends were trimmed by 1 base and 11 bases, with 9 bases remaining between them.

The chain is built from TRBV28 and TRBJ1-5, with TRBD1 as a possible D gene (5 bases). The length of the CDR3 is 16 residues. Germline assignment: CDR1 MDHEN and CDR2 SYDVKM. The ends were cut back, 10 bases at V and 3 bases at J, with 22 bases in the middle. For the CDR3, the DNA is TGTGCCAACCCGGACGAGGCTCCGGGGGACAATCAGCCCCAGCATTTT. It is translated as CANPDEAPGDNQPQHF.

Regarding this clone: The junction does not match germline at one end; this may be a read error. The V call is TRBV5-4, the J call TRBJ2-7; the D gene is possibly TRBD2 (6 bases). The CDR3 is made up of 12 amino acids. The germline CDR1 and CDR2 sequences are SGHNT and YYREEE (reference sequence). The CDR3 protein is CASSQGGNEQYF. The DNA of the CDR3 is TGCGCCAGCAGCCAAGGAGGGAACGAGCAGTACTTC.

The V gene is TRBV30, the J gene TRBJ2-1; 12 nucleotides line up with TRBD2. The germline V gene has CDR1 GTSNPN and CDR2 SVGIG (reference sequence). J was trimmed by 7 bases and V by 2 bases; bases with no gene match: 3. The CDR3 loop spans 14 amino acids. The CDR3 DNA reads TGTGCCTGGAGTCGGACTAGCGGGATAAATGAGCAGTTCTTC. Translation: CAWSRTSGINEQFF. Full variable domain (remainder filled in from reference TRBV30 and TRBJ2-1): SQTIHQWPATLVQPVGSPLSLECTVEGTSNPNLYWYRQAAGRGLQLLFYSVGIGQISSEVPQNLSASRPQDRQFILSSKKLLLSDSGFYLCAWSRTSGINEQFFGPGTRLTVL.

Concerning this clone itself: An end of the junction does not agree with germline; a read error may underlie this. The CDR3 bases are TGTGCCAGCAGCTCTGACGGGACTATTCGGGGAAACATTCAGTACTTC. It specifies CASSSDGTIRGNIQYF. The chain employs TRBV5-1 and TRBJ2-4, with 7 bases identical to TRBD2. Looked up from germline, CDR1 is SGHRS and CDR2 is YFSETQ. This CDR3 spans 16 amino acids.

The V gene is TRBV7-3, the J gene TRBJ2-2, with D unresolved. There are 16 residues in the CDR3. Germline CDR1 is SGHTA and CDR2 is FQGTGA. Trimming left V 0 bases short and J 2 bases short, with 10 bases between. The CDR3 DNA follows: TGTGCCAGCAGCTTAACGATAGACTCAAACACCGGGGAGCTGTTTTTT. Protein product: CASSLTIDSNTGELFF.

The rearrangement links TRBV7-2 to TRBJ2-1; 9 nucleotides align to TRBD2. Germline V gene lookup returns CDR1 SGHTA and CDR2 FQGNSA. The junction had 10 bases not matched to a gene; V was cut back by 5 bases and J by 8 bases. CDR3 size: 15 residues. The CDR3 region has the DNA TGTGCCAGCAGCCTCCGCGGGGGGGCCATCGATGAGCAGTTCTTC. Its protein product is CASSLRGGAIDEQFF.

This chain uses TRBV9 with TRBJ1-3; D perhaps matches TRBD1 (5 bases). Germline CDR1 SGDLS, CDR2 YYNGEE. There are 16 residues in the CDR3. The V and J ends lost 0 bases and 3 bases respectively, with 13 bases between them. CDR3 in amino acids: CASSVVPGTGGNTIYF. The CDR3 DNA reads TGTGCCAGCAGCGTAGTTCCGGGGACGGGTGGAAACACCATATATTTT.

The rearrangement uses TRBV7-3 and TRBJ1-1, with no clear D. This CDR3 is 14 amino acids long. CDR1 SGHTA and CDR2 FQGTGA come from the germline V gene. The V end lost 0 bases, the J end lost 7 bases, and 12 bases lay between the germline ends. The CDR3 reads CASSLTPKVDEAFF. CDR3 nucleotides: TGTGCCAGCAGCTTAACCCCAAAAGTAGATGAAGCTTTCTTT.

The rearrangement joins TRBV7-8 to TRBJ1-3; D not certain. Germline values: CDR1 SGHVS, CDR2 FQNEAQ. The CDR3 is 16 residues long. Trimming took off 2 bases at V and 0 bases at J, with 11 bases between the two ends. CDR3 DNA sequence: TGTGCCAGCAGCTTAATTCGGACGAGCTCTGGAAACACCATATATTTT. This encodes CASSLIRTSSGNTIYF.

V usage is TRBV7-2 and J usage is TRBJ2-5; D ambiguous. In germline, CDR1 is SGHTA, CDR2 FQGNSA. This CDR3 has 13 residues. The V end lost 5 bases, the J end lost 3 bases, and 10 bases lay between the germline ends. This CDR3 reads CASSGGWEETQYF. In DNA form, the CDR3 reads TGTGCCAGCAGCGGCGGTTGGGAAGAGACCCAGTACTTC.

The chain joins TRBV10-3 to TRBJ2-5; 7 nucleotides agree with TRBD1. The ends lost 5 bases at V and 3 bases at J; junction bases unmatched: 6. Germline values: CDR1 ENHRY, CDR2 SYGVKD. The CDR3 contains 14 residues. This CDR3 is CAISTRGREETQYF. In DNA, the CDR3 is TGTGCCATCAGTACAAGGGGGCGAGAAGAGACCCAGTACTTC.

The DNA of the CDR3 is TGCGCCAGCAGCTTGGGGACCGCGGGACTCTCCCTAGGCAACTATGGCTACACCTTC. It codes for CASSLGTAGLSLGNYGYTF. The chain employs TRBV5-1 and TRBJ1-2; the D gene is possibly TRBD1 (5 bases). The CDR3 length is 19 residues. With 0 bases removed from V and 2 bases from J, the gap between germline ends came to 23 bases. Germline values: CDR1 SGHRS, CDR2 YFSETQ.

This clone has at least ten counts. CDR3 coding DNA: TGTGCCAGTACCTCGAACACTGAAGCTTTCTTT. This gives the protein CASTSNTEAFF. The chain joins TRBV19 to TRBJ1-1; no reliable D call. This CDR3 contains 11 residues. The V end lost 7 bases, the J end lost 1 base, and 4 bases lay between the germline ends. Germline values: CDR1 LNHDA, CDR2 SQIVND (reference sequence).

The rearrangement uses TRBV7-2 and TRBJ1-4, with 7 nucleotides matching TRBD1. In germline, CDR1 is SGHTA, CDR2 FQGNSA. CDR3 length: 15 amino acids. Trimming at V came to 5 bases and at J to 7 bases, leaving 10 bases not matched to a gene. CDR3 nucleotide sequence: TGTGCCAGCAGCCCGGGACAGCCAGGGAGTGAAAAACTGTTTTTT. Its translation: CASSPGQPGSEKLFF.

This clone was seen more than once but under ten times. The V gene is TRBV27, the J gene TRBJ2-6; a weak D match, TRBD1 (7 bases). Germline-derived CDR1 and CDR2 are MNHEY and SMNVEV (reference sequence). The CDR3 contains 16 residues. Trimming stripped 3 bases from V and 2 bases from J, with 11 bases between. Here the CDR3 reads CASSFQGEAGANVLTF. Written as DNA, the CDR3 is TGTGCCAGCAGTTTTCAGGGGGAGGCTGGGGCCAACGTCCTGACTTTC.

This clone was counted only a few times. The chain has TRBV18 and TRBJ1-2; 7 nucleotides align to TRBD1. Unmatched junction bases numbered 4, after V lost 3 bases and J lost 3 bases. The CDR3 totals 14 residues. Germline V gene data show CDR1 as KGHSH and CDR2 as LQKENI. CDR3 region: CASSPTGQDYGYTF. CDR3 DNA: TGTGCCAGCTCACCGACAGGGCAGGACTATGGCTACACCTTC.

The J gene is TRBJ1-3, the V gene TRBV2; 8 bases are shared with TRBD1. CDR3 length equals 15 residues. The V gene end was trimmed by 4 bases and the J gene end by 3 bases; junction bases not matched to a gene: 5. The germline gives CDR1 SNHLY, CDR2 FYNNEI. The CDR3 bases are TGTGCCAGCAGTGGCGCCGACAGGGGTGGAAACACCATATATTTT. Translation: CASSGADRGGNTIYF. The complete variable domain, with remaining parts taken from reference TRBV2 and TRBJ1-3, reads EPEVTQTPSHQVTQMGQEVILRCVPISNHLYFYWYRQILGQKVEFLVSFYNNEISEKSEIFDDQFSVERPDGSNFTLKIRSTKLEDSAMYFCASSGADRGGNTIYFGEGSWLTVV.

The chain carries TRBV5-3 and TRBJ2-6; no definite D call. TRBV5-3 is designated an ORF whose function remains uncertain. The V and J ends lost 0 bases and 15 bases respectively, with 10 bases between them. This CDR3 has 12 amino acids. CDR3 region: CARSLASGSLTF. The CDR3 DNA is TGTGCCAGAAGCTTGGCTAGTGGAAGCCTGACTTTC.